This T cell receptor beta chain was documented in a study of OX40 agonist ivuxolimab in advanced cancers. Study context: Patients achieving partial responses numbered three: one hepatocellular carcinoma case and two cutaneous melanoma cases. General study findings and limits: Relative to CD4+ cells, CD8+ T cells on average had more expanded clones.

This CDR3 has 13 residues. Germline lookup yields CDR1 SGHDT and CDR2 YYEEEE. Trimming pared 2 bases from V and 6 bases from J, leaving 11 bases between. Sequencing used immunoSEQ multiplex PCR; TCRdb keeps in-frame clones, though not all of them. In the table there are about 82,000 clones, roughly 92% of which are singletons. As to this clone: What it binds is not known.

This sequence joins TRBV5-6 and TRBJ1-1; D is unclear. Sequences were derived from CD4+ or CD8+ T cells sorted from blood, sampled in a trial of the OX40 agonist ivuxolimab. The clonotype comes from an adult with an advanced solid tumor such as melanoma, head and neck, liver or kidney cancer. CDR3 region: CASSLNMAPEAFF. As DNA, the CDR3 is TGTGCCAGCAGCTTAAACATGGCTCCTGAAGCTTTCTTT. Variable domain in full (rest from reference TRBV5-6 and TRBJ1-1): DAGVTQSPTHLIKTRGQQVTLRCSPKSGHDTVSWYQQALGQGPQFIFQYYEEEERQRGNFPDRFSGHQFPNYSSELNVNALLLGDSALYLCASSLNMAPEAFFGQGTRLTVV.